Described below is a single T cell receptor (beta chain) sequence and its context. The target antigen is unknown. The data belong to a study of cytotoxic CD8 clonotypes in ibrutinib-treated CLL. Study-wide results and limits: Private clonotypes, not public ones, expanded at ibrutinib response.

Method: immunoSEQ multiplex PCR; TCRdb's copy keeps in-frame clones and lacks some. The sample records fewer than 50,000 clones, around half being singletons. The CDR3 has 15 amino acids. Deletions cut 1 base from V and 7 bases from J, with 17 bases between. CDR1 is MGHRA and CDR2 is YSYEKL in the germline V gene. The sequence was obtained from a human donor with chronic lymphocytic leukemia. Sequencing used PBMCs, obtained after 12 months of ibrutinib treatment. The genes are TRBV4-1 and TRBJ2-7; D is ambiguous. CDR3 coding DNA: TGCGCCAGCAGCCAAGTCCCAGGTCCCTCGAATGAGCAGTACTTC. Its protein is CASSQVPGPSNEQYF.